This T cell receptor beta chain was identified in a study of blood T cell repertoires in COVID-19. Study summary: Acute-phase and convalescent COVID-19 samples originated in the United States, Italy and Spain. Sample material is recorded as cDNA or gDNA derived from T cells, B-cell-depleted T cells, or PBMCs.

V gave up 4 bases and J gave up 1 base; unmatched junction bases: 9. The germline gives CDR1 SQVTM, CDR2 ANQGSEA. This CDR3 contains 16 residues. In the original processing: By means of reference gene primer amplification, nucleated cell counts were estimated. Some clones are missing from TCRdb's copy, which holds only in-frame ones; the method was immunoSEQ multiplex PCR. The DNA gave D and trimming, while V, J and clone size come from that table. The table shows about 160,000 clones, with around four fifths occurring only once. This sequence originates from a man between 65 and 80 years old with acute or convalescent COVID-19. Sequencing was done on a sample of peripheral blood. This chain connects TRBV29-1 to TRBJ1-1; 10 positions match TRBD1. CDR3 residues: CSVGLGQGNKNTEAFF. The CDR3, as DNA: TGCAGCGTTGGGTTGGGACAGGGGAACAAGAACACTGAAGCTTTCTTT.